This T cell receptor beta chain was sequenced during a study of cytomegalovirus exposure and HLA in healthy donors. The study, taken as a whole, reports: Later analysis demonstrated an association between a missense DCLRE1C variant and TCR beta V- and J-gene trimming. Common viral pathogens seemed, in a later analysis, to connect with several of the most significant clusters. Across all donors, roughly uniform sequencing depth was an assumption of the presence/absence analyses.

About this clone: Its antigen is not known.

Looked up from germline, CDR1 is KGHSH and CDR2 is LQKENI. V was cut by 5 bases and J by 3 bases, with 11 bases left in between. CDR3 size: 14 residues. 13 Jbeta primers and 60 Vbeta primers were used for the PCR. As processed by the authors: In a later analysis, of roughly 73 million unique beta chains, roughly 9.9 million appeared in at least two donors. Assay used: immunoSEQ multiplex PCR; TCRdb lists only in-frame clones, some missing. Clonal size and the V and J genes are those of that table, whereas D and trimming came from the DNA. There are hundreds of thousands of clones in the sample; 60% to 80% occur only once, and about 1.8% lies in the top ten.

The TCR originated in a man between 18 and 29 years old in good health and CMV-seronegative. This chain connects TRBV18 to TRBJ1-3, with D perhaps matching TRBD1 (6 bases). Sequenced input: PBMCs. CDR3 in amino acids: CASSATGSGNTIYF. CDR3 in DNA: TGTGCCAGCTCAGCCACAGGGAGTGGAAACACCATATATTTT.